This T cell receptor beta chain is from a study of cytomegalovirus exposure and HLA in healthy donors. 13 Jbeta primers and 60 Vbeta primers were used for the PCR. Profiled with immunoSEQ multiplex PCR; TCRdb holds only in-frame clones, not every one. The table records about 160,000 clones, approximately 86% of them present only once. This sequence originates from a woman between 18 and 29 years old in good health and CMV-seronegative. The sequenced sample was PBMCs.

CDR3 DNA: TGTGCCAGTAGTATAGCGGGATCCACAGATACGCAGTATTTT. This gives the protein CASSIAGSTDTQYF. This chain joins TRBV19 and TRBJ2-3; possibly TRBD2 for D (5 bases). Per the germline V gene, CDR1 is LNHDA and CDR2 is SQIVND (reference sequence). V dropped 1 base and J dropped 2 bases, with 7 bases sitting between them. The CDR3 covers 14 residues.